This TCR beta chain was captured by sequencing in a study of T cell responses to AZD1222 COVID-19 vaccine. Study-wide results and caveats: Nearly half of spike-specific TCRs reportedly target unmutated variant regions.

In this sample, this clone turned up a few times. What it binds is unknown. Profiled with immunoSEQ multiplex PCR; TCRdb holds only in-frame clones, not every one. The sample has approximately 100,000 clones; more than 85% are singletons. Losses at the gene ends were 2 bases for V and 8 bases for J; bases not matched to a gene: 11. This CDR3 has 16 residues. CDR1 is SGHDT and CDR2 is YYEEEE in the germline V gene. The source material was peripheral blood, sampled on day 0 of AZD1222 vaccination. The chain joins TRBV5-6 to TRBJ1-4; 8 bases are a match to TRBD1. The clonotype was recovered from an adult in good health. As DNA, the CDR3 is TGTGCCAGCAGCTTACTAGCGGACAGGGACGAGGAAAAACTGTTTTTT. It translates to CASSLLADRDEEKLFF.